Here is one TCR beta chain with its context. These data come from a study of cytomegalovirus exposure and HLA in healthy donors. For the study at large: A later analysis reported the approximately 120 validation repertoires used the same platform as the roughly 700 first-cohort repertoires.

Produced via immunoSEQ multiplex PCR; TCRdb's table is partial and in-frame only. In the table there are roughly 150,000 clones, 95% to 96% of which are singletons. Trimming removed 3 bases at V and 7 bases at J, with 13 bases between. The CDR3 sequence is 14 residues long. CDR1 and CDR2 (germline): ENHRY, SYGVKD. The sequenced sample was PBMCs. This receptor was obtained from a woman between 18 and 30 years old in good health and CMV-seronegative. V is TRBV10-3 and J is TRBJ1-5; D is unclear. The DNA for the CDR3 is TGTGCCATCAGTGAATCTGAGGGTTTCCAGCCCCAGCATTTT. This sequence encodes CAISESEGFQPQHF.